The rows below give T cell receptor beta chains drawn from one sample of a study of T cell repertoires in cytomegalovirus infection. MiXCR, applied by TCRdb to the reads, yields one record per CDR3 protein. The sample includes about 890,000 distinct CDR3 sequences, approximately 31% of them seen just once. These receptors are not linked to any known antigen. Sample: cultured CD8+ T cells from PBMCs, taken from culture after CMV antigen stimulation. The receptors come from a human donor in good health (CMV status not recorded). Some clones in this sample may be carry-over from other donors' samples. Both conserved end residues are part of each CDR3. A D gene is named only where the DNA matches it firmly. A row's size may be missing; if present it is once, few, many or a size class.

clone_size j_call d_call v_call cdr3_nt cdr3_aa
many TRBJ2-7 TRBD1 TRBV5-5 TGTGCCAGCAGTAAACAGGGGGCGTCCTACGAGCAGTACTTC CASSKQGASYEQYF
few TRBJ1-4 - TRBV12-3/TRBV12-4 TGTGCCAGCAGCCCTGAGAGGGCGGTGAATGAAAAACTGTTTTTT CASSPERAVNEKLFF
- TRBJ2-1 TRBD2 TRBV3-1 TGTGCCAGCAGCCGGTTGACTAGCGGGGGCGGCCCCAATGAGCAGTTCTTC CASSRLTSGGGPNEQFF
- TRBJ1-5 TRBD1 TRBV7-8 TGTGCCAGCACCTTACTGACAGGGTCGGGCAATCAGCCCCAGCATTTT CASTLLTGSGNQPQHF
few TRBJ2-7 - TRBV7-9 TGTGCCAGCAGCTCCGAACAAGGGGTGGGGAACGAGCAGTACTTC CASSSEQGVGNEQYF
many TRBJ1-5 TRBD1 TRBV6-2/TRBV6-3 TGTGCCAGCTGCCCAGGGACAGGGTATCAGCCCCAGCATTTT CASCPGTGYQPQHF
few TRBJ2-3 - TRBV12-3/TRBV12-4 TGTGCCAGCACCGAGGGGCCTAGACCCACAGATACGCAGTATTTT CASTEGPRPTDTQYF
- TRBJ2-1 TRBD1 TRBV24-1 TGTGCCACCTCGATCCCGGGACAGGGTTACAATGAGCAGTTCTTC CATSIPGQGYNEQFF
- TRBJ2-5 - TRBV29-1 TGCAGCGTTGTTGAGTGGGGGACTTACGGGGAGACCCAGTACTTC CSVVEWGTYGETQYF
- TRBJ2-5 - TRBV5-6 TGTGCCAGCAGCTTGTCTACAGGGACGGAGACCCAGTACTTC CASSLSTGTETQYF
many TRBJ2-6 - TRBV7-2 TGTGCCAGCAGCTTAAACAGGGCGGACGGGGCCAACGTCCTGACTTTC CASSLNRADGANVLTF
many TRBJ2-3 TRBD2 TRBV15 TGTGCCACCAGCGGGGGACTAGCCCAGGGGGATACGCAGTATTTT CATSGGLAQGDTQYF
- TRBJ2-5 - TRBV10-2 TGCGCCAGCAGTGAGAGACTCAGTTCACCTAAAGAGACCCAGTACTTC CASSERLSSPKETQYF
- TRBJ1-2 - TRBV5-1 TGCGCCAGCAGCTTTTCGCCAGCCAATGGCTATGGCTACACCTTC CASSFSPANGYGYTF
- TRBJ2-1 - TRBV6-4 TGTGCCAGCAGTGAACTTGCGGGGGCCTTCTCCTACAATGAGCAGTTCTTC CASSELAGAFSYNEQFF
- TRBJ1-2 - TRBV27 TGTGCCAGCAGTATGAATCAGGGATCCTATGGCTACACCTTC CASSMNQGSYGYTF
few TRBJ2-5 TRBD2 TRBV12-3/TRBV12-4 TGTGCCAGCAGAACTAGCGGGGGGCAAGAGACCCAGTACTTC CASRTSGGQETQYF
- TRBJ2-2 TRBD2 TRBV9 TGTGCCAGCAGCGTTAGGACTAGCGGGGGACCGAACACCGGGGAGCTGTTTTTT CASSVRTSGGPNTGELFF
few TRBJ1-5 - TRBV19 TGTGCCAGTAGTATGTTAGCGCCTGCACGGCCCCAGCATTTT CASSMLAPARPQHF
few TRBJ2-1 TRBD1 TRBV12-3/TRBV12-4 TGTGCCAGCAGTTCAGACAGGGGGGTCTCCTACAATGAGCAGTTCTTC CASSSDRGVSYNEQFF
- TRBJ1-3 - TRBV7-9 TGTGCCAGCAGCGGGGACGGCTCTGGAAACACCATATATTTT CASSGDGSGNTIYF
- TRBJ2-3 - TRBV28 TGTGCCAGCAGTCTTGGGTGGGGGGGCCGGACAGATACGCAGTATTTT CASSLGWGGRTDTQYF
- TRBJ2-1 TRBD1 TRBV7-6 TGTGCCAGCAGCTTAGAGGGACAGGGCTTTTATGAGCAGTTCTTC CASSLEGQGFYEQFF
- TRBJ1-4 - TRBV19 TGTGCCAGTAGTATTTTCGACACCCGGCTGTTTTTT CASSIFDTRLFF
- TRBJ2-1 TRBD2 TRBV20-1 TGCAGTGCTAGAGATCTCGGGGGGGGCTACAATGAGCAGTTCTTC CSARDLGGGYNEQFF
- TRBJ2-2 - TRBV6-1 TGTGCCAGCAGTTCAGGGGCGGCCGGGGAGCTGTTTTTT CASSSGAAGELFF
few TRBJ2-1 TRBD1 TRBV7-7 TGTGCTAGCAGCTTAAGTATAGGACAGGGCGGGAATGAGCAGTTCTTC CASSLSIGQGGNEQFF
few TRBJ2-4 - TRBV7-9 TGTGCCAGCAGGCGTTACCAGGGATCGGGAAACATTCAGTACTTC CASRRYQGSGNIQYF
- TRBJ2-1 TRBD1 TRBV5-8 TGTGCCAGCAGCTGGGGGACAGTTAACAATGAGCAGTTCTTC CASSWGTVNNEQFF
- TRBJ1-5 - TRBV28 TGTGCCACCGTATCCCAATTCCGGGCGGATAGCAATCAGCCCCAGCATTTT CATVSQFRADSNQPQHF
- TRBJ2-3 - TRBV7-6 TGTGCCAGCAGCTTAGAGTTTCAGGCGCCCACAGATACGCAGTATTTT CASSLEFQAPTDTQYF
- TRBJ1-1 - TRBV19 TGTGCCAGTAGTAGACGGGGGGCTACTGAAGCTTTCTTT CASSRRGATEAFF
- TRBJ1-1 TRBD1 TRBV27 TGTGCCAGCAGATACGGACAGGGTTTGACTGAAGCTTTCTTT CASRYGQGLTEAFF
- TRBJ2-2 - TRBV27 TGTGCCAGCACGTGGGGTTCGAACACCGGGGAGCTGTTTTTT CASTWGSNTGELFF
many TRBJ2-2 - TRBV12-3/TRBV12-4 TGTGCCAGCAGAGGATCCGGGGAGCTGTTTTTT CASRGSGELFF
- TRBJ2-2 - TRBV12-3/TRBV12-4 TGTGCCAGCCTTGATTGGCAGAACACCGGGGAGCTGTTTTTT CASLDWQNTGELFF
many TRBJ1-5 - TRBV7-6 TGTGCCAGCAGCGCATCGCGGAGGGAAAGCAATCAGCCCCAGCATTTT CASSASRRESNQPQHF
- TRBJ1-3 TRBD1 TRBV19 TGTGCCAGTAGTCCGACCCGGGACAGGGGCCTCTCTGGAAACACCATATATTTT CASSPTRDRGLSGNTIYF
many TRBJ1-6 - TRBV7-8 TGTGCCAGCAGCTTAACCAATCGTTTCATTCGTTCGAGCTCCTATAATTCACCCCTCCACTTT CASSLTNRFIRSSSYNSPLHF
many TRBJ1-5 - TRBV12-3/TRBV12-4 TGTGCCAGCACTTCAGACCGGGACGAGGATGATCAGCCCCAGCATTTT CASTSDRDEDDQPQHF